The 32 T cell receptor beta chains presented below share a single source sample, sequenced in a study of identical twins. Each CDR3 protein is one row after TCRdb ran MiXCR on the 5' RACE reads. The sample contains some 230,000 distinct CDR3 sequences, 6% to 7% of which appear only once. The sample was also reused in another study, on T cells expressing NK-cell markers.

The sequenced sample consisted of CD8+ T cells sorted from blood. The receptors come from a woman younger than 35 in good health.

This clonotype was counted a few times. This rearrangement joins TRBV7-3 to TRBJ2-3; 9 nucleotides agree with TRBD2. CDR1 is SGHTA, CDR2 FQGTGA, per germline. The CDR3 is 16 amino acids. V lost 3 bases to trimming and J lost 2 bases; unmatched junction nucleotides: 6. The CDR3 here is CASSFIAGENTDTQYF. The DNA for the CDR3 is TGTGCCAGCAGCTTCATAGCGGGGGAGAACACAGATACGCAGTATTTT.

There are many counts of this clonotype. This chain links TRBV7-8 with TRBJ2-1; no definite D call. V was cut by 5 bases and J by 3 bases, with 2 bases left in between. This CDR3 is 11 amino acids long. The germline CDR1 and CDR2 sequences are SGHVS and FQNEAQ. CDR3 nucleotide sequence: TGTGCCAGCAGCAACTACAATGAGCAGTTCTTC. It encodes CASSNYNEQFF. Filled out from reference TRBV7-8 and TRBJ2-1, the complete variable domain reads GAGVSQSPRYKVAKRGQDVALRCDPISGHVSLFWYQQALGQGPEFLTYFQNEAQLDKSGLPSDRFFAERPEGSVSTLKIQRTQQEDSAVYLCASSNYNEQFFGPGTRLTVL.

There are many counts of this clonotype. The V and J genes are TRBV27 and TRBJ2-1; TRBD2 matches 10 bases. This CDR3 region has 15 residues. Germline V gives CDR1 MNHEY, CDR2 SMNVEV (reference sequence). The V gene end was trimmed by 8 bases and the J gene end by 4 bases; junction bases not matched to a gene: 8. The CDR3 sequence: CASGVLAGEYNEQFF. The DNA of the CDR3 is TGTGCCAGCGGGGTTCTAGCGGGAGAGTACAATGAGCAGTTCTTC.

This clonotype has more than one count but fewer than ten. The rearrangement links TRBV10-3 to TRBJ2-1; 10 bases fit TRBD2. With 4 bases clipped from V and 9 bases from J, the junction kept 6 bases outside the gene matches. Germline V gene sequence: CDR1 ENHRY, CDR2 SYGVKD. CDR3 size: 14 residues. CDR3 sequence reads: CAISGGLAASEQFF. CDR3 bases: TGTGCCATCAGTGGAGGACTAGCGGCATCTGAGCAGTTCTTC.

This clonotype was found a few times. The chain links TRBV7-6 to TRBJ2-7, with D possibly TRBD2 on 7 matching bases. V was pared by 3 bases and J by 4 bases, with 19 bases between. The CDR3 has 16 amino acids. CDR1 SGHVS and CDR2 FNYEAQ come from the germline V gene. The DNA of the CDR3 is TGTGCCAGCAGCTTCGACCGAGCACAGGGAGGGTACGAGCAGTACTTC. Encoded protein: CASSFDRAQGGYEQYF.

This clonotype was found many times. The chain links TRBV27 to TRBJ2-7; no firm D call. Germline V gene lookup returns CDR1 MNHEY and CDR2 SMNVEV (reference sequence). V was pared by 4 bases and J by 2 bases, with 12 bases between. The CDR3 is 14 residues long. In DNA, the CDR3 is TGTGCCAGCAGTTCCCGGAGTCAGACCTACGAGCAGTACTTC. Encoded protein: CASSSRSQTYEQYF.

This clonotype has more than one count but fewer than ten. The chain has TRBV7-2 and TRBJ2-7; TRBD1 is a possible D gene (6 bases). CDR3 length: 17 amino acids. CDR1 and CDR2 from the germline V gene are SGHTA and FQGNSA. V dropped 2 bases and J dropped 3 bases, with 20 bases sitting between them. The CDR3 is CASSLLGGGRGIYEQYF. The CDR3 DNA reads TGTGCCAGCAGCTTACTCGGCGGCGGAAGGGGGATCTACGAGCAGTACTTC. The complete variable domain, with remaining parts taken from reference TRBV7-2 and TRBJ2-7, reads GAGVSQSPSNKVTEKGKDVELRCDPISGHTALYWYRQSLGQGLEFLIYFQGNSAPDKSGLPSDRFSAERTGGSVSTLTIQRTQQEDSAVYLCASSLLGGGRGIYEQYFGPGTRLTVT.

The genes are TRBV5-1 and TRBJ2-7, with a weak D call TRBD1 (6 bases). Germline assignment: CDR1 SGHRS and CDR2 YFSETQ. Trimming took 7 bases from V and 3 from J, leaving 14 bases between them. CDR3 length equals 13 residues. CDR3: CASGPQGRYEQYF. The DNA for the CDR3 is TGCGCCAGCGGACCACAGGGACGCTACGAGCAGTACTTC.

This rearrangement joins TRBV20-1 to TRBJ1-5; a weak D match, TRBD1 (6 bases). Germline CDR1 is DFQATT and CDR2 is SNEGSKA (reference sequence). This CDR3 is built from 14 residues. V dropped 6 bases and J dropped 4 bases, with 16 bases sitting between them. CDR3 region: CSATREGTNQPQHF. CDR3 nucleotide sequence: TGCAGTGCCACTAGGGAGGGGACAAATCAGCCCCAGCATTTT.

J is TRBJ2-1 and V is TRBV9; 7 bases align to TRBD1. V lost 0 bases and J lost 4; bases outside the gene matches: 7. Germline CDR1 is SGDLS and CDR2 is YYNGEE. The length of the CDR3 is 16 residues. Written as DNA, the CDR3 is TGTGCCAGCAGCGTAGAAGTAGGGGGCATTTACAATGAGCAGTTCTTC. Translated: CASSVEVGGIYNEQFF.

Worth noting for this clonotype: This may be a read error, as it is one base from a much larger clone. This is likely a read error, given that the CDR3 carries no conserved phenylalanine or tryptophan at its end. The chain has TRBV15 and TRBJ2-7, with 7 bases matching TRBD1. The germline V gene encodes CDR1 LNHNV and CDR2 YYDKDF (reference sequence). V gave up 3 bases and J gave up 3 bases; unmatched junction bases: 5. CDR3 length equals 14 residues. CDR3 nucleotides: TGTGCCACCAGCAGGACAGGGACCCTCTACGAGCAGTACCTC. Protein: CATSRTGTLYEQYL.

The chain employs TRBV2 and TRBJ1-1, with D unclear. The length of the CDR3 is 15 residues. CDR1 is SNHLY and CDR2 is FYNNEI in the germline V gene. V lost 0 bases, J lost 3 bases, and 11 bases lay in between. CDR3 coding DNA: TGTGCCAGCAGTGAAGCACACAACCAAGACACTGAAGCTTTCTTT. Translating it yields CASSEAHNQDTEAFF. The full variable domain, its missing parts supplied by reference TRBV2 and TRBJ1-1, is EPEVTQTPSHQVTQMGQEVILRCVPISNHLYFYWYRQILGQKVEFLVSFYNNEISEKSEIFDDQFSVERPDGSNFTLKIRSTKLEDSAMYFCASSEAHNQDTEAFFGQGTRLTVV.

This clonotype has more than one count but fewer than ten. V is TRBV29-1 and J is TRBJ1-1; possibly TRBD1 for D (5 bases). Germline loops: CDR1 SQVTM, CDR2 ANQGSEA. V was clipped by 6 bases and J by 6 bases, with 14 bases between them. The CDR3 has 12 amino acids. In nucleotides, the CDR3 is TGCAGCGTGAGGGGCGCGAGGGCTGAAGCTTTCTTT. Encoded protein: CSVRGARAEAFF. The variable domain in full, with the rest retrieved from reference TRBV29-1 and TRBJ1-1, is SAVISQKPSRDICQRGTSLTIQCQVDSQVTMMFWYRQQPGQSLTLIATANQGSEATYESGFVIDKFPISRPNLTFSTLTVSNMSPEDSSIYLCSVRGARAEAFFGQGTRLTVV.

This clonotype has at least ten counts. V and J are TRBV12-3 or TRBV12-4 and TRBJ1-2, with unresolved D. V lost 3 bases to trimming and J lost 3 bases, with 8 bases between them. This CDR3 spans 13 amino acids. CDR3 region: CASSFGMYYGYTF. CDR3 DNA sequence: TGTGCCAGCAGTTTTGGAATGTACTATGGCTACACCTTC.

This clonotype was found a few times. The chain carries TRBV7-2 and TRBJ2-1; 8 bases align to TRBD2. V gave up 3 bases and J gave up 2 bases; unmatched junction bases: 3. Germline V lookup: CDR1 SGHTA, CDR2 FQGNSA. The CDR3 length is 15 residues. DNA for the CDR3: TGTGCCAGCAGCTTTACGGGAGGGACCTACAATGAGCAGTTCTTC. Translation gives CASSFTGGTYNEQFF.

This clonotype was detected a few times. This chain connects TRBV29-1 to TRBJ2-1; the match to TRBD2 covers 8 bases. CDR1 SQVTM and CDR2 ANQGSEA come from the germline V gene. The CDR3 is 13 amino acids. The J segment lost 9 bases and the V segment lost 5 bases, leaving 9 bases of the junction unmatched. DNA for the CDR3: TGCAGCGTTCTTACCGGGAGGGCGCTTGAGCAGTTCTTC. Residues: CSVLTGRALEQFF.

This clonotype was recorded a few times. V gene TRBV5-8 combines with J gene TRBJ2-5, with 9 nucleotides matching TRBD2. Germline V CDR1 and CDR2: SGHTS, YDEGEE. J lost 0 bases, V lost 3 bases, and 6 bases had no gene match. The CDR3 loop spans 16 amino acids. This chain's CDR3 is CASSSGLAVHQETQYF. CDR3 DNA sequence: TGTGCCAGCAGCTCGGGACTAGCAGTACACCAAGAGACCCAGTACTTC. The variable domain in full, completed from reference TRBV5-8 and TRBJ2-5, reads EAGVTQSPTHLIKTRGQQATLRCSPISGHTSVYWYQQALGLGLQFLLWYDEGEERNRGNFPPRFSGRQFPNYSSELNVNALELEDSALYLCASSSGLAVHQETQYFGPGTRLLVL.

At least ten counts were recorded for this clonotype. The chain has TRBV12-3 or TRBV12-4 and TRBJ2-7; D is unresolved. There are 12 residues in the CDR3. The germline V and J ends were trimmed by 2 bases and 2 bases, with 4 bases remaining between them. The CDR3, as DNA: TGTGCCAGCAGTTTATCGGCCTACGAGCAGTACTTC. It codes for CASSLSAYEQYF.

Turning to this clonotype: The DNA is left out, because the CDR3 cannot be placed on it with certainty; the CDR3 is given as TCRdb lists it. The chain links TRBV7-8 to TRBJ1-1; TRBD1, the D gene given by the table, was not confirmed from the DNA. The CDR3 is 15 amino acids long, termini counted. CDR1 and CDR2 from the germline V gene are SGHVS and FQNEAQ. CDR3: CASSFFGQGAPAGFF.

The table lists this clonotype with a few counts. J is TRBJ1-4 and V is TRBV12-5, with D unclear. The V end was cut by 1 base, the J end by 6 bases, with 9 bases between. The length of the CDR3 is 14 residues. CDR1 is LGHNT and CDR2 is FRNRAP in the germline V gene. The chain's CDR3 is CASGLGDSDEKLFF. The DNA for the CDR3 is TGTGCTAGTGGTTTGGGCGACTCGGATGAAAAACTGTTTTTT.

The table lists this clonotype with a few counts. V usage is TRBV5-6 and J usage is TRBJ2-6; D remains ambiguous. This CDR3 contains 17 residues. Germline V gives CDR1 SGHDT, CDR2 YYEEEE. V shed 4 bases and J shed 0 bases, with 14 bases lying between them. CDR3 in amino acids: CASSGSSPFSGANVLTF. CDR3 in DNA: TGTGCCAGCAGCGGTTCGTCGCCTTTCTCTGGGGCCAACGTCCTGACTTTC.

There are many counts of this clonotype. CDR3 sequence reads: CASSPDRAGNEQFF. In nucleotides, the CDR3 is TGTGCCAGCAGCCCGGACAGGGCGGGGAATGAGCAGTTCTTC. The chain joins TRBV7-9 to TRBJ2-1; the match to TRBD1 covers 8 bases. Germline V gene data show CDR1 as SEHNR and CDR2 as FQNEAQ (reference sequence). The V and J ends lost 5 bases and 7 bases, in that order; junction bases with no gene match: 7. The CDR3 runs to 14 residues.

This clonotype has more than one count but fewer than ten. V is TRBV11-2 and J is TRBJ2-1, with 9 bases identical to TRBD2. The CDR3 loop spans 16 amino acids. Trimming took 0 bases from V and 5 from J; bases not matched to a gene: 5. Germline V gene data show CDR1 as SGHAT and CDR2 as FQNNGV. The CDR3 coding sequence is TGTGCCAGCAGCTTAGATGGGGTAGCGGGGGACAATGAGCAGTTCTTC. Translated: CASSLDGVAGDNEQFF.

In its sample, this clonotype was seen many times. The chain employs TRBV27 and TRBJ2-1, with 10 bases that match TRBD2. CDR1 and CDR2 (germline): MNHEY, SMNVEV (reference sequence). The CDR3 is 14 residues long. Unmatched junction bases numbered 7, after V lost 6 bases and J lost 8 bases. The CDR3, as DNA: TGTGCCAGCAGCTGGGGACTAGCGTCGGATGAGCAGTTCTTC. This encodes CASSWGLASDEQFF.

This clonotype was observed a handful of times. The genes are TRBV11-2 and TRBJ1-4, with 8 bases matching TRBD1. The CDR3 runs 15 residues. The ends lost 6 bases at V and 5 bases at J; junction bases unmatched: 8. In germline, CDR1 is SGHAT, CDR2 FQNNGV. The DNA of the CDR3 is TGTGCCAGCAGTCAAGGGACAGGCGGGAATGAAAAACTGTTTTTT. Encoded protein: CASSQGTGGNEKLFF. The variable domain in full, with the rest retrieved from reference TRBV11-2 and TRBJ1-4, is EAGVAQSPRYKIIEKRQSVAFWCNPISGHATLYWYQQILGQGPKLLIQFQNNGVVDDSQLPKDRFSAERLKGVDSTLKIQPAKLEDSAVYLCASSQGTGGNEKLFFGSGTQLSVL.

This chain joins TRBV7-9 and TRBJ2-7; maybe TRBD2 (5 bases). V was pared by 5 bases and J by 4 bases, with 15 bases between. The CDR3 runs 14 residues. The V gene's germline CDR1 is SEHNR and CDR2 FQNEAQ (reference sequence). CDR3 nucleotides: TGTGCCAGCAGCAAGCGGCTCTTAACGTACGAGCAGTACTTC. Encoded protein: CASSKRLLTYEQYF. Full variable domain (rest looked up from reference TRBV7-9 and TRBJ2-7): DTGVSQNPRHKITKRGQNVTFRCDPISEHNRLYWYRQTLGQGPEFLTYFQNEAQLEKSRLLSDRFSAERPKGSFSTLEIQRTEQGDSAMYLCASSKRLLTYEQYFGPGTRLTVT.

This clonotype has a handful of counts. The genes are TRBV12-3 or TRBV12-4 and TRBJ2-1; 9 bases align to TRBD2. The CDR3 runs 15 residues. The V gene end was trimmed by 3 bases and the J gene end by 6 bases; junction bases not matched to a gene: 6. CDR3 amino acids: CASSFEAGGVNEQFF. In DNA, the CDR3 is TGTGCCAGCAGTTTCGAGGCGGGGGGGGTCAATGAGCAGTTCTTC.

The chain employs TRBV12-3 or TRBV12-4 and TRBJ2-1; maybe TRBD1 (6 bases). CDR3 length equals 18 residues. V lost 2 bases, J lost 0 bases, and 17 bases lay in between. CDR3 sequence reads: CASSLLQGIHGSYNEQFF. In nucleotides, the CDR3 is TGTGCCAGCAGTTTATTACAGGGAATACACGGCTCCTACAATGAGCAGTTCTTC.

In its sample, this clonotype was seen a few times. The rearrangement uses TRBV7-3 and TRBJ2-1; 12 bases are shared with TRBD2. The ends lost 4 bases at V and 7 bases at J; junction bases unmatched: 14. The CDR3 loop spans 18 amino acids. Germline assignment: CDR1 SGHTA and CDR2 FQGTGA. The CDR3 reads CASSSGTSGLPFLNEQFF. The CDR3 region has the DNA TGTGCCAGCAGCTCCGGGACTAGCGGGCTACCATTCCTAAATGAGCAGTTCTTC.

This chain joins TRBV9 and TRBJ2-2, with D tentatively TRBD2 (5 bases). The CDR3 consists of 12 residues. Germline V gives CDR1 SGDLS, CDR2 YYNGEE. V lost 4 bases, J lost 7 bases, and 8 bases lay in between. CDR3 DNA sequence: TGTGCCAGCAGCCCCCGGGACGGGGAGCTGTTTTTT. This translates into CASSPRDGELFF.

This clonotype was detected many times. The chain joins TRBV11-2 to TRBJ2-7; 9 bases line up with TRBD2. The CDR3 length is 16 residues. Per germline, CDR1 SGHAT and CDR2 FQNNGV. The V and J ends lost 2 bases and 1 base, in that order; junction bases with no gene match: 6. CDR3 loop: CASSLLSRGGSYEQYF. DNA of the CDR3: TGTGCCAGCAGCTTACTGTCGCGGGGGGGTTCCTACGAGCAGTACTTC.

By frequency in the sample, this clonotype is medium-sized (0.01 to 0.1%). One end of the junction does not line up with germline, which may come from a read error. This sequence joins TRBV7-9 and TRBJ1-1; D gene ambiguous. Germline assignment: CDR1 SEHNR and CDR2 FQNEAQ (reference sequence). The CDR3 has 12 amino acids. CDR3 protein: CASSLGYTEAFF. CDR3 DNA: TGCGCCAGCAGCTTGGGGTACACTGAAGCTTTCTTT.